The 28 T cell receptor beta chains reported below all come from one sample, sequenced in a study of OX40 agonist ivuxolimab in advanced cancers. Some clones are missing from TCRdb's copy, which holds only in-frame ones; the method was immunoSEQ multiplex PCR. The sample has about 20,000 clones; 87% are singletons. Sequenced material: CD4+ or CD8+ T cells sorted from blood, taken in a trial of the OX40 agonist ivuxolimab. These TCRs come from an adult with an advanced solid tumor such as melanoma, head and neck, liver or kidney cancer.

J is TRBJ1-1 and V is TRBV25-1, with a tentative D call TRBD1 (6 bases). Germline assignment: CDR1 MGHDK and CDR2 SYGVNS. This CDR3 has 15 residues. Trimming took off 4 bases at V and 4 bases at J, with 16 bases between the two ends. The CDR3 is CASSGLLEGGTEAFF. In DNA form, the CDR3 reads TGTGCCAGCAGTGGATTATTAGAGGGGGGCACTGAAGCTTTCTTT.

The chain joins TRBV4-1 to TRBJ2-3, with unresolved D. This CDR3 spans 15 amino acids. The V gene lost 3 bases and the J gene lost 6 bases, with 16 bases spanning the gap. The germline gives CDR1 MGHRA, CDR2 YSYEKL. CDR3 sequence: CASSHEPQESDTQYF. The CDR3 bases are TGCGCCAGCAGCCATGAACCCCAGGAGTCCGATACGCAGTATTTT.

The chain links TRBV2 to TRBJ1-6, with 8 bases fitting TRBD1. Looked up from germline, CDR1 is SNHLY and CDR2 is FYNNEI. Trimming took 3 bases from V and 4 from J; bases not matched to a gene: 5. CDR3 length: 16 amino acids. This CDR3 reads CASSDQGARYNSPLHF. DNA of the CDR3: TGTGCCAGCAGTGATCAGGGGGCGCGGTATAATTCACCCCTCCACTTT.

This chain uses TRBV6-5 with TRBJ1-2, with 9 positions matching TRBD1. This CDR3 has 16 residues. Germline assignment: CDR1 MNHEY and CDR2 SVGAGI. V gave up 5 bases and J gave up 2 bases; unmatched junction bases: 9. CDR3: CASSHFRDRENYGYTF. The CDR3 bases are TGTGCCAGCAGTCACTTCCGGGACAGGGAGAACTATGGCTACACCTTC.

The chain is built from TRBV5-1 and TRBJ1-4; tentatively, D is TRBD1 (5 bases). The CDR3 totals 15 residues. Deletions cut 3 bases from V and 7 bases from J, with 16 bases between. CDR1 is SGHRS, CDR2 YFSETQ, per germline. In nucleotides, the CDR3 is TGCGCCAGCAGCTCGCTTGGGACTGTAGGTGAAAAACTGTTTTTT. This encodes CASSSLGTVGEKLFF.

This clone was seen just once. The CDR3 DNA is TGTGCCAGCAGCGACCCAATAAAGGGGGATAGTACTAATGAAAAACTGTTTTTT. Protein: CASSDPIKGDSTNEKLFF. This chain links TRBV7-9 with TRBJ1-4; D possibly corresponds to TRBD1 (6 bases). The V gene lost 5 bases and the J gene lost 2 bases, with 21 bases spanning the gap. The germline V gene has CDR1 SEHNR and CDR2 FQNEAQ (reference sequence). CDR3 length: 18 residues. The full variable domain, rest sourced from reference TRBV7-9 and TRBJ1-4, is DTGVSQNPRHKITKRGQNVTFRCDPISEHNRLYWYRQTLGQGPEFLTYFQNEAQLEKSRLLSDRFSAERPKGSFSTLEIQRTEQGDSAMYLCASSDPIKGDSTNEKLFFGSGTQLSVL.

The CDR3 reads CASSFEGDTEAFF. CDR3 in DNA: TGTGCCAGCAGCTTCGAGGGGGACACTGAAGCTTTCTTT. The chain has TRBV5-6 and TRBJ1-1; TRBD1 is a possible D gene (6 bases). The CDR3 is 13 amino acids. V was cut by 2 bases and J by 3 bases, with 8 bases left in between. Germline CDR1 and CDR2: SGHDT and YYEEEE.

The chain is built from TRBV27 and TRBJ2-6, with 7 positions matching TRBD1. Unmatched junction bases numbered 9, after V lost 6 bases and J lost 1 base. The V gene's germline CDR1 is MNHEY and CDR2 SMNVEV (reference sequence). The CDR3 extends over 17 amino acids. CDR3 amino acids: CASRKTGRLSGANVLTF. In DNA, the CDR3 is TGTGCCAGCAGGAAGACAGGGAGACTATCTGGGGCCAACGTCCTGACTTTC.

This clone was detected only a few times. The chain is built from TRBV6-4 and TRBJ2-2; the D call may be TRBD1 or TRBD2 (5 bases each). Trimming removed 4 bases at V and 4 bases at J, with 10 bases between. This CDR3 is built from 14 residues. Germline lookup yields CDR1 MRHNA and CDR2 SNTAGT. The CDR3 bases are TGTGCCAGCAGTGGAGGGGATCTCACCGGGGAGCTGTTTTTT. Its translation: CASSGGDLTGELFF.

This sequence joins TRBV29-1 and TRBJ1-2; D is possibly TRBD1 (6 bases). Trimming left V 0 bases short and J 5 bases short, with 13 bases between. The CDR3 totals 14 residues. Germline V CDR1 and CDR2: SQVTM, ANQGSEA. For the CDR3, the DNA is TGCAGCGTTGAAGACCTAGGGGGATCATATGGCTACACCTTC. This encodes CSVEDLGGSYGYTF.

The genes are TRBV10-1 and TRBJ2-2, with TRBD1 matching over 11 bases. The germline V gene encodes CDR1 WNHNN and CDR2 SYGVQD (reference sequence). The CDR3 is 15 amino acids. V lost 6 bases and J lost 8; bases outside the gene matches: 8. CDR3 bases: TGCGCCAGCAGCCGGGACAGGGGGATCACGGGGGAGCTGTTTTTT. As protein: CASSRDRGITGELFF.

As concerns this clone: This is likely a read error, given that the CDR3 carries no conserved phenylalanine or tryptophan at its end. The rearrangement links TRBV4-1 to TRBJ1-6; D might be TRBD1 (6 bases). With 0 bases removed from V and 10 bases from J, the gap between germline ends came to 13 bases. Germline CDR1 MGHRA, CDR2 YSYEKL. This CDR3 is 15 amino acids long. CDR3 region: CASSQEGGSWSPLHL. The CDR3 region has the DNA TGCGCCAGCAGCCAAGAAGGGGGGAGCTGGTCACCCCTCCACCTT.

V usage is TRBV9 and J usage is TRBJ1-2, with TRBD1 as a possible D gene (6 bases). V was cut by 7 bases and J by 4 bases, with 8 bases left in between. Germline V lookup: CDR1 SGDLS, CDR2 YYNGEE. CDR3 size: 11 residues. CDR3 nucleotides: TGTGCCAGCCGGGGGGCCTATGGCTACACCTTC. Amino acid sequence: CASRGAYGYTF.

This clone has just one count. The chain joins TRBV27 to TRBJ2-5; 7 bases fit TRBD2. CDR1 and CDR2 (germline): MNHEY, SMNVEV (reference sequence). The V gene end was trimmed by 5 bases and the J gene end by 7 bases; junction bases not matched to a gene: 19. This CDR3 comprises 17 residues. The CDR3 loop is CASSPHAETSLLRTQYF. CDR3 nucleotide sequence: TGTGCCAGCAGTCCCCACGCGGAGACTAGCCTTTTAAGGACCCAGTACTTC.

The chain has TRBV29-1 and TRBJ2-1; 9 bases are shared with TRBD1. Germline V CDR1 and CDR2: SQVTM, ANQGSEA. This CDR3 has 14 amino acids. V was pared by 6 bases and J by 0 bases, with 3 bases of the junction left unmatched. CDR3 loop: CSVADRGSYNEQFF. Here the CDR3 DNA reads TGCAGCGTCGCGGACAGGGGCTCCTACAATGAGCAGTTCTTC.

This sequence joins TRBV7-9 and TRBJ1-2, with D perhaps matching TRBD1 (6 bases). The V and J ends lost 5 bases and 5 bases respectively, with 12 bases between them. Germline assignment: CDR1 SEHNR and CDR2 FQNEAQ (reference sequence). This CDR3 is 13 amino acids long. This CDR3 is CASSTDRTYGYTF. The CDR3 region has the DNA TGTGCCAGCAGCACCGACAGGACGTATGGCTACACCTTC.

The chain employs TRBV9 and TRBJ1-1; the D is unclear. Germline V CDR1 and CDR2: SGDLS, YYNGEE. V gave up 0 bases and J gave up 5 bases, with 8 bases separating them. This CDR3 contains 13 residues. DNA of the CDR3: TGTGCCAGCAGCGTAGGGGGAGAAACTGAAGCTTTCTTT. This sequence encodes CASSVGGETEAFF.

The chain has TRBV7-6 and TRBJ2-1; perhaps TRBD2 as D (7 bases). The CDR3 totals 16 residues. Trimming took 5 bases from V and 6 from J, leaving 20 bases between them. The germline gives CDR1 SGHVS, CDR2 FNYEAQ. The CDR3 reads CASSQGGGGALNEQFF. The DNA of the CDR3 is TGTGCCAGCAGCCAAGGAGGTGGGGGGGCTCTCAATGAGCAGTTCTTC.

This chain links TRBV5-5 with TRBJ2-5, with D possibly TRBD1 on 6 matching bases. CDR1 SGHKS and CDR2 YYEKEE come from the germline V gene (reference sequence). The CDR3 contains 14 residues. The V end lost 2 bases, the J end lost 2 bases, and 10 bases lay between the germline ends. The CDR3 DNA is TGTGCCAGCAGCTTTGGGGGCCGACAAGAGACCCAGTACTTC. Translation: CASSFGGRQETQYF. Full variable domain (outside the CDR3, taken from reference TRBV5-5 and TRBJ2-5): DAGVTQSPTHLIKTRGQQVTLRCSPISGHKSVSWYQQVLGQGPQFIFQYYEKEERGRGNFPDRFSARQFPNYSSELNVNALLLGDSALYLCASSFGGRQETQYFGPGTRLLVL.

The chain recombines TRBV9 with TRBJ2-7; either TRBD1 or TRBD2 may supply D (5 bases each). V was pared by 4 bases and J by 4 bases, with 9 bases between. The CDR3 spans 12 residues. From germline, CDR1 is SGDLS and CDR2 YYNGEE. In nucleotides, the CDR3 is TGTGCCAGCAGCCCGGGACCATACGAGCAGTACTTC. Protein: CASSPGPYEQYF.

Turning to this clone: The CDR3 end shows no conserved phenylalanine or tryptophan, and so a read error is likely. The CDR3 nucleotides are TGTGCCAGCAGTACAGCTGGTGGCGGTTCACCCCTCCACCTT. Its translation: CASSTAGGGSPLHL. The chain is built from TRBV5-4 and TRBJ1-6, with D unresolved. V was shortened by 5 bases and J by 9 bases, with 15 bases between the two germline ends. The germline CDR1 and CDR2 sequences are SGHNT and YYREEE (reference sequence). The CDR3 runs to 14 residues.

The chain is built from TRBV6-1 and TRBJ2-7; 9 positions agree with TRBD2. Looked up from germline, CDR1 is MNHNS and CDR2 is SASEGT. Unmatched junction bases numbered 5, after V lost 2 bases and J lost 3 bases. This CDR3 contains 15 residues. The CDR3 loop reads CASSERVSGGYEQYF. In DNA, the CDR3 is TGTGCCAGCAGTGAAAGGGTTAGCGGGGGCTACGAGCAGTACTTC.

This chain joins TRBV11-2 and TRBJ1-5; TRBD1 is a possible D gene (5 bases). The CDR3 loop spans 13 amino acids. With 4 bases removed from V and 4 bases from J, the gap between germline ends came to 8 bases. The germline V gene encodes CDR1 SGHAT and CDR2 FQNNGV. The chain's CDR3 is CASSWGRNQPQHF. The CDR3 DNA reads as TGTGCCAGCAGCTGGGGACGGAATCAGCCCCAGCATTTT.

This chain connects TRBV27 to TRBJ1-5; D is perhaps TRBD1 (5 bases). The CDR3 is 15 amino acids. The V gene lost 4 bases and the J gene lost 5 bases, with 15 bases spanning the gap. The germline CDR1 and CDR2 sequences are MNHEY and SMNVEV (reference sequence). The CDR3 DNA follows: TGTGCCAGCAGTTCCACAGGTCCCGGGGATCAGCCCCAGCATTTT. Its translation: CASSSTGPGDQPQHF.

The chain links TRBV5-4 to TRBJ2-7, with D tentatively TRBD2 (6 bases). The V gene lost 1 base and the J gene lost 1 base, with 15 bases spanning the gap. CDR1 is SGHNT, CDR2 YYREEE, per germline (reference sequence). This CDR3 region has 16 residues. CDR3 loop: CASSLLMGDSSYEQYF. The CDR3 DNA follows: TGTGCCAGCAGCTTGTTGATGGGGGACTCTTCCTACGAGCAGTACTTC.

The chain joins TRBV15 to TRBJ2-6, with 7 bases identical to TRBD1. Germline-derived CDR1 and CDR2 are LNHNV and YYDKDF (reference sequence). CDR3 length equals 17 residues. V shed 4 bases, J shed 4 bases, and the junction held 10 bases outside the gene matches. In nucleotides, the CDR3 is TGTGCCACCAGCACAGATCTAGAGGGGGCGGGGGCCAACGTCCTGACTTTC. It translates to CATSTDLEGAGANVLTF.

In DNA form, the CDR3 reads TGTGCCAGCAGTCCCGGACAGGGGAGGACAGATACGCAGTATTTT. Translating it yields CASSPGQGRTDTQYF. The rearrangement links TRBV7-7 to TRBJ2-3; 9 bases are shared with TRBD1. The J segment lost 3 bases and the V segment lost 6 bases, leaving 7 bases of the junction unmatched. The V gene's germline CDR1 is SSHAT and CDR2 FNYEAQ (reference sequence). This CDR3 spans 15 amino acids. Full variable domain (missing parts from reference TRBV7-7 and TRBJ2-3): GAGVSQSPRYKVTKRGQDVTLRCDPISSHATLYWYQQALGQGPEFLTYFNYEAQPDKSGLPSDRFSAERPEGSISTLTIQRTEQRDSAMYRCASSPGQGRTDTQYFGPGTRLTVL.

The chain uses TRBV4-3 and TRBJ1-3; D is ambiguous. The ends were cut back, 0 bases at V and 0 bases at J, with 9 bases in the middle. The CDR3 runs 16 residues. CDR1 and CDR2 (germline): LGHNA, YSLEER. This CDR3 reads CASSQDARDSGNTIYF. CDR3 nucleotide sequence: TGCGCCAGCAGCCAAGACGCTAGGGACTCTGGAAACACCATATATTTT.